The T cell receptor beta chain under discussion was sequenced for a study of blood T cells in healthy people across ages. With a J-beta primer mix and a sample-barcoded 5' primer, a second PCR ran roughly 6 to 11 cycles. TCRdb independently ran MiXCR on the 5' RACE reads; one entry per CDR3 protein. The sample lists hundreds of thousands of distinct CDR3 sequences, 21% occurring once. Sequenced material: blood. This sequence originates from a man aged 65 to 79 in good health.

In DNA form, the CDR3 reads TGTGCCAGCAGTGTACTAGCGGGATACACAGATACGCAGTATTTT. Amino acid sequence: CASSVLAGYTDTQYF. The chain is built from TRBV11-2 and TRBJ2-3; 10 nucleotides match TRBD2. The V gene end was trimmed by 6 bases and the J gene end by 2 bases; junction bases not matched to a gene: 5. The CDR3 runs to 15 residues. Germline CDR1 SGHAT, CDR2 FQNNGV.